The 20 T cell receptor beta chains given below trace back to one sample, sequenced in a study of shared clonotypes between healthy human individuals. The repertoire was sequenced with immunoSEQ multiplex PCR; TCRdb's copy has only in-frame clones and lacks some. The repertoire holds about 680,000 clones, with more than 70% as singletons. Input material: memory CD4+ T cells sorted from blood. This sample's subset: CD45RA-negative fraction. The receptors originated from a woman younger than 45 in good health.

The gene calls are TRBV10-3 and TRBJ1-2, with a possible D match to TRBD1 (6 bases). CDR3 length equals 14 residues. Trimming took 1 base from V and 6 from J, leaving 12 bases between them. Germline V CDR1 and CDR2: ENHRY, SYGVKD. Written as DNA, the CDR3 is TGTGCCATCAGTGAGTTATCGGGGGCTGATGGCTACACCTTC. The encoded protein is CAISELSGADGYTF.

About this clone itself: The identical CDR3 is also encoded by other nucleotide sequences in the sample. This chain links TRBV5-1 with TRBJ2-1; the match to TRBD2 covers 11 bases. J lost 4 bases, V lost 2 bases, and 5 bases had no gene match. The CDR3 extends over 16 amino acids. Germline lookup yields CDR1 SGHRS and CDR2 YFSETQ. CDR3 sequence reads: CASSLTGTSGYNEQFF. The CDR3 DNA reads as TGCGCCAGCAGCTTAACCGGGACTAGCGGTTACAATGAGCAGTTCTTC.

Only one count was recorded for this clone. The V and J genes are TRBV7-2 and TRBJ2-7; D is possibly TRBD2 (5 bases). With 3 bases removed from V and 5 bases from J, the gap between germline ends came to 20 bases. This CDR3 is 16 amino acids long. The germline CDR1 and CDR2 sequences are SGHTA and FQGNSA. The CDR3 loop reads CASSFGLYGSTNEQYF. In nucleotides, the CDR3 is TGTGCCAGCAGCTTCGGACTGTACGGATCTACTAACGAGCAGTACTTC.

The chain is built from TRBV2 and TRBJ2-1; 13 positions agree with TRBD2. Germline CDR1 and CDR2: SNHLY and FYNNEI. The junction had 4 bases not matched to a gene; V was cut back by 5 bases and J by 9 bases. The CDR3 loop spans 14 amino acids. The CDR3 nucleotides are TGTGCCAGCAGTTGGACTAGCGGGAGCGGTGAGCAGTTCTTC. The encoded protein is CASSWTSGSGEQFF.

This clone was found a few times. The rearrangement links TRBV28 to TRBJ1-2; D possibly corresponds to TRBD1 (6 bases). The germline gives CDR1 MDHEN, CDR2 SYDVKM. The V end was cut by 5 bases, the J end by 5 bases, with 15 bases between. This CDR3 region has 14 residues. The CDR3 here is CASSPPGHGYGYTF. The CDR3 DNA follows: TGTGCCAGCAGTCCGCCGGGACACGGGTATGGCTACACCTTC.

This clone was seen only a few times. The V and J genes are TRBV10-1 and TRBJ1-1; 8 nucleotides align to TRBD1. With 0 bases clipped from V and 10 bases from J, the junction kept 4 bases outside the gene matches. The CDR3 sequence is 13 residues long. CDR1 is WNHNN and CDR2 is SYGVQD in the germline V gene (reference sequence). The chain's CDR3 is CASSESGTGGAFF. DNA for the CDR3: TGCGCCAGCAGTGAGTCTGGGACAGGTGGAGCTTTCTTT.

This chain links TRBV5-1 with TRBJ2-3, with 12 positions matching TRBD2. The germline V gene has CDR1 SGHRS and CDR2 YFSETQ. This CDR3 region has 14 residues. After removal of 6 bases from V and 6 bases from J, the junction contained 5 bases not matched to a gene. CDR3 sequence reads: CASMPGTSGDTQYF. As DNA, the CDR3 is TGCGCCAGCATGCCCGGGACTAGCGGGGATACGCAGTATTTT.

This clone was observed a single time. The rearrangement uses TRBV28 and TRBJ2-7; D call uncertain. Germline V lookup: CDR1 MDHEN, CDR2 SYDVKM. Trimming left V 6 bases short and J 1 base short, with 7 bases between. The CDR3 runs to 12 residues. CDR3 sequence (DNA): TGTGCCAGCAGGGAGAAATCCTACGAGCAGTACTTC. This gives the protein CASREKSYEQYF.

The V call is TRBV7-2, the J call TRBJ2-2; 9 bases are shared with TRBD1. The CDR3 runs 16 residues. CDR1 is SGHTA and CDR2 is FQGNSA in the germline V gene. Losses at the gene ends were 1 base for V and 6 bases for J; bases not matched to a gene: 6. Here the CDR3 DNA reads TGTGCCAGCAGCTTAGTAGGGACAGGGTTTTCCGGGGAGCTGTTTTTT. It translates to CASSLVGTGFSGELFF. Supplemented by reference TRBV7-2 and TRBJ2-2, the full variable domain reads GAGVSQSPSNKVTEKGKDVELRCDPISGHTALYWYRQSLGQGLEFLIYFQGNSAPDKSGLPSDRFSAERTGGSVSTLTIQRTQQEDSAVYLCASSLVGTGFSGELFFGEGSRLTVL.

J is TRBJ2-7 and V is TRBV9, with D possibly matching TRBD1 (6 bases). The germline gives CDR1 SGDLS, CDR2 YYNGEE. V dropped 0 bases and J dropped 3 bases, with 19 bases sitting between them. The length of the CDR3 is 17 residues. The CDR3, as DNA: TGTGCCAGCAGCGTAGGTTCAGGCCAGGGGTTAAACTACGAGCAGTACTTC. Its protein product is CASSVGSGQGLNYEQYF.

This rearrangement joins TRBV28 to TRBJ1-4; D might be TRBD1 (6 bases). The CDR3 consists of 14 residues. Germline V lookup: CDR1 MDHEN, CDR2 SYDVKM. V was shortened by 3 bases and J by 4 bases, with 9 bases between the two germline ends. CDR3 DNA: TGTGCCAGCAGTTTGGACAGCCTTAATGAAAAACTGTTTTTT. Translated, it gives CASSLDSLNEKLFF.

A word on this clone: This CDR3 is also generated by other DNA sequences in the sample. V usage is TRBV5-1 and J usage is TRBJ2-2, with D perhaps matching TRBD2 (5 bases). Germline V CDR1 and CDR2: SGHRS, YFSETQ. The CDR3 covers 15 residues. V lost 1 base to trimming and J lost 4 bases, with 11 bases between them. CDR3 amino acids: CASSLSGSITGELFF. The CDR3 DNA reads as TGCGCCAGCAGCTTGTCGGGGTCGATCACCGGGGAGCTGTTTTTT.

CDR3 loop: CASSFQRDQPQHF. The CDR3 DNA is TGTGCCAGCAGTTTTCAAAGGGATCAGCCCCAGCATTTT. V gene TRBV27 combines with J gene TRBJ1-5; no clear D. The CDR3 loop spans 13 amino acids. Trimming took 3 bases from V and 5 from J, leaving 8 bases between them. Germline loops: CDR1 MNHEY, CDR2 SMNVEV (reference sequence).

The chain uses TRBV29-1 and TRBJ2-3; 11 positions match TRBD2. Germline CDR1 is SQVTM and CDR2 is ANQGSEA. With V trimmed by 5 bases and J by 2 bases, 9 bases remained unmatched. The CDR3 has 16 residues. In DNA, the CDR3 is TGCAGCGTTTTTTCGGGACTAGCGGTTACCACAGATACGCAGTATTTT. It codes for CSVFSGLAVTTDTQYF.

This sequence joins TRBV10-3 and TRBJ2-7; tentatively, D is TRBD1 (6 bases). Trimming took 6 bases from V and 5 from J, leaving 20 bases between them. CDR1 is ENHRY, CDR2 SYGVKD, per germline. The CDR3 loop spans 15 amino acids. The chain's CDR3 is CAIRPRGSEEHEQYF. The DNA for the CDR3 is TGTGCCATCAGGCCCAGGGGCTCCGAGGAGCACGAGCAGTACTTC.

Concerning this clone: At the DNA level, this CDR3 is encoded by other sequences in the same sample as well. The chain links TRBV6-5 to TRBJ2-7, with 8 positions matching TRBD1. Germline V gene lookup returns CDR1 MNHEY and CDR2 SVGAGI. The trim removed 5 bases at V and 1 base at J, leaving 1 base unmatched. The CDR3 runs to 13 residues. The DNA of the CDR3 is TGTGCCAGCAGTAGGACAGGGTCCTACGAGCAGTACTTC. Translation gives CASSRTGSYEQYF.

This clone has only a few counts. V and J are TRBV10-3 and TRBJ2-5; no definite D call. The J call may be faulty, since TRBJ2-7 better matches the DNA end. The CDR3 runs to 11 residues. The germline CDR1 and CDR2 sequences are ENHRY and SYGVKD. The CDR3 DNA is TGTGCCATCAGTGACTTGGACGAGCAGTACTTC. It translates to CAISDLDEQYF.

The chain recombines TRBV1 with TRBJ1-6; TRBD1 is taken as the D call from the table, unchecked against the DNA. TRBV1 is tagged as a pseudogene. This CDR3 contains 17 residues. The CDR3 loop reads CTSSPGQQLREYSPLHF. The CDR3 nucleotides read TGCACCAGCAGCCCGGGACAACAGCTCCGTGAATATTCACCCCTCCACTTT.

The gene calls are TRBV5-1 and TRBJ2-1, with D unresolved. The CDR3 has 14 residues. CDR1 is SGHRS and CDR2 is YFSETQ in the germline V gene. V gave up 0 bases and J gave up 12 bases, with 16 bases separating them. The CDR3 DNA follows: TGCGCCAGCAGCTTGGACGGTGTACCGCCGGGGCAGTTCTTC. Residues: CASSLDGVPPGQFF.

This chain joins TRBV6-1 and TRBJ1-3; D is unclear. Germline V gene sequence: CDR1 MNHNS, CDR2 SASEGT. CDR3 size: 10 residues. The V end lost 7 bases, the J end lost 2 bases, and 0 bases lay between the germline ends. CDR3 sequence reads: CASTGNTIYF. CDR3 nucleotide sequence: TGTGCCAGCACTGGAAACACCATATATTTT.